The subject of this entry is one T cell receptor beta chain. The data belong to a study of blood T cell repertoires in COVID-19. Study overall: The United States, Italy and Spain were the sources of the acute and convalescent COVID-19 samples. From T cells, B-cell-depleted T cells, or PBMCs came the material, which was cDNA or gDNA.

Per the authors' pipeline: Researchers report that nucleated cell counts were estimated from reference gene primer amplification. TCRdb's copy holds only in-frame clones and misses some; the assay was immunoSEQ multiplex PCR. The V and J calls and clone size were taken over from that table, and D and trimming were inferred from the DNA. The sample records 97,000 or so clones, roughly four fifths being singletons. This TCR was recovered from a man between 60 and 75 years old with acute or convalescent COVID-19. The sample comprised peripheral blood.

CDR3 sequence (DNA): TGTGCCAGCAGCGTAGGGAGACTACAGGGGCACCAAGAGACCCAGTACTTC. It codes for CASSVGRLQGHQETQYF. The chain uses TRBV9 and TRBJ2-5, with 7 bases that match TRBD1. The V segment lost 0 bases and the J segment 0 bases; nucleotides outside the gene matches: 8. CDR1 and CDR2 from the germline V gene are SGDLS and YYNGEE. The CDR3 has 17 residues.